This TCR beta chain was identified in a study of Ad26.COV2.S vaccination and SARS-CoV-2 variants. Study context: The trial was COV1001 and the donor's arm was Ad26.COV2.S. Findings of the study overall: Substantial breadth was reportedly displayed by spike-specific CD8+ and CD4+ T cell responses after vaccination.

Treatment reported: around 19 received Ad26.COV2.S at low or high dose, single or two shots; 5 received placebo; per-sample allocation not given. The investigators took samples on day 63 after the first vaccine or placebo injection. Ad26.COV2.S expressed prefusion-stabilized spike from the original Wuhan strain. TCRdb's copy holds only in-frame clones and misses some; the assay was immunoSEQ multiplex PCR. This sample has roughly 420,000 clones, with roughly nine tenths found just once. V was shortened by 2 bases and J by 6 bases, with 7 bases between the two germline ends. The CDR3 sequence is 13 residues long. Germline V gene lookup returns CDR1 KGHSH and CDR2 LQKENI. About this clone itself: Antigen specificity is unknown.

The origin of this receptor is a person aged 18-60 years who received the Ad26.COV2.S COVID-19 vaccine or a placebo. The chain employs TRBV18 and TRBJ2-2; D unclear. The starting material was peripheral blood, obtained in a trial of Ad26.COV2.S vaccine versus placebo. The CDR3 sequence: CASSPIISGELFF. For the CDR3, the DNA is TGTGCCAGCTCACCAATCATTTCCGGGGAGCTGTTTTTT.